The TCR beta chain described here comes from a study of cytomegalovirus exposure and HLA in healthy donors. Whole-study findings and limits: Information on immune exposure was restricted to one variable (CMV serostatus).

It was with 60 Vbeta and 13 Jbeta primers that the PCR ran. TCRdb's table, derived via immunoSEQ multiplex PCR, lists solely in-frame clones and lacks some. The data hold approximately 120,000 clones, with under 85% observed a single time. Worth noting for this clone: Its antigen is not known.

The receptor comes from a man aged 35-49 years in good health and CMV-seropositive. Source material: PBMCs.

The chain's CDR3 is CAISETDNEQFF. CDR3 nucleotide sequence: TGTGCCATCAGTGAGACGGACAATGAGCAGTTCTTC. The chain recombines TRBV10-3 with TRBJ2-1; D remains unclear. Germline values: CDR1 ENHRY, CDR2 SYGVKD. This CDR3 contains 12 residues. V was trimmed by 2 bases and J by 5 bases, leaving 4 bases between them.